Below, 24 T cell receptor beta chains from the same sample are listed, as sequenced in a study of primary melanoma T cells and metastatic recurrence. TCRdb keeps only in-frame clones here, not all; method: immunoSEQ multiplex PCR. The sample consists of approximately 180 clones, about two thirds of them appearing once. The material sequenced was melanoma tumor tissue. The receptor set was obtained from a human donor with melanoma.

This sequence joins TRBV19 and TRBJ2-3; 9 bases align to TRBD1. The length of the CDR3 is 16 residues. J gave up 4 bases and V 7 bases, and 12 bases lay outside the gene matches. The V gene's germline CDR1 is LNHDA and CDR2 SQIVND (reference sequence). For the CDR3, the DNA is TGTGCCAGTACTAAAGGGACAGGGATGGGGGCAGATACGCAGTATTTT. It encodes CASTKGTGMGADTQYF.

The V and J genes are TRBV19 and TRBJ2-7; maybe TRBD2 (6 bases). This CDR3 region has 16 residues. The V and J ends lost 4 bases and 3 bases respectively, with 19 bases between them. Germline-derived CDR1 and CDR2 are LNHDA and SQIVND (reference sequence). CDR3 in amino acids: CASSTWEGGQNYEQYF. The CDR3 nucleotides are TGTGCCAGTAGTACTTGGGAAGGAGGGCAAAACTACGAGCAGTACTTC.

Only one count was recorded for this clone. V is TRBV9 and J is TRBJ2-7; possible D gene TRBD1, 5 bases. V lost 0 bases and J lost 2, with 9 bases in between. Germline V gene lookup returns CDR1 SGDLS and CDR2 YYNGEE. CDR3 length: 14 residues. The CDR3 coding sequence is TGTGCCAGCAGCGTAGGGCAGGGAACCTACGAGCAGTACTTC. Translated: CASSVGQGTYEQYF.

The CDR3, as DNA: TGTGCCAGTAGTATAAGGGCAGGGGGCTCTGGAAACACCATATATTTT. This translates into CASSIRAGGSGNTIYF. The V call is TRBV19, the J call TRBJ1-3; TRBD1 matches at 7 bases. The germline V gene encodes CDR1 LNHDA and CDR2 SQIVND (reference sequence). CDR3 length equals 16 residues. V lost 2 bases, J lost 0 bases, and 4 bases stayed unmatched.

The chain has TRBV19 and TRBJ1-5; 7 nucleotides agree with TRBD1. Germline trimming cut 6 bases from V and 0 bases from J; bases unmatched to any gene: 8. Looked up from germline, CDR1 is LNHDA and CDR2 is SQIVND (reference sequence). This CDR3 spans 16 amino acids. Written as DNA, the CDR3 is TGTGCCAGTAGCGGTCGACAGGGACATAGCAATCAGCCCCAGCATTTT. Translation: CASSGRQGHSNQPQHF.

The chain links TRBV30 to TRBJ1-2, with 7 bases identical to TRBD1. The junction had 5 bases not matched to a gene; V was cut back by 2 bases and J by 2 bases. Germline-derived CDR1 and CDR2 are GTSNPN and SVGIG (reference sequence). This CDR3 region has 14 residues. The CDR3 nucleotides are TGTGCCTGGAGTAAAGGGGGCTACAACTATGGCTACACCTTC. It translates to CAWSKGGYNYGYTF.

The chain joins TRBV30 to TRBJ2-7; D possibly corresponds to TRBD2 (5 bases). The germline gives CDR1 GTSNPN, CDR2 SVGIG (reference sequence). V was shortened by 3 bases and J by 5 bases, with 11 bases between the two germline ends. The CDR3 has 12 amino acids. Here the CDR3 DNA reads TGTGCCTGGAGCCGGGGAACCCACGAGCAGTACTTC. This encodes CAWSRGTHEQYF.

In this sample, this clone turned up a few times. The V call is TRBV19, the J call TRBJ1-1; TRBD1 agrees at 11 bases. The CDR3 loop spans 16 amino acids. V lost 4 bases to trimming and J lost 5 bases; unmatched junction nucleotides: 9. CDR1 LNHDA and CDR2 SQIVND come from the germline V gene (reference sequence). For the CDR3, the DNA is TGTGCCAGTAGTACTGGGACAGGGGGAAGGGGGACTGAAGCTTTCTTT. As protein: CASSTGTGGRGTEAFF.

The count of this clone is one. This sequence joins TRBV10-3 and TRBJ2-3, with TRBD2 as a possible D gene (5 bases). CDR1 is ENHRY, CDR2 SYGVKD, per germline. CDR3 length equals 17 residues. Trimming stripped 2 bases from V and 0 bases from J, with 15 bases between. This chain's CDR3 is CAISEPSRTFSTDTQYF. The CDR3 DNA reads TGTGCCATCAGTGAGCCATCCCGGACTTTTAGCACAGATACGCAGTATTTT.

The chain recombines TRBV30 with TRBJ1-5; TRBD1 is a possible D gene (5 bases). V gave up 1 base and J gave up 1 base, with 11 bases separating them. The CDR3 runs 15 residues. CDR1 is GTSNPN and CDR2 is SVGIG in the germline V gene (reference sequence). CDR3 protein: CAWSERRVSNQPQHF. CDR3 DNA: TGTGCCTGGAGTGAACGCAGGGTGAGCAATCAGCCCCAGCATTTT. Using reference TRBV30 and TRBJ1-5 for the parts outside the CDR3, the full variable domain is SQTIHQWPATLVQPVGSPLSLECTVEGTSNPNLYWYRQAAGRGLQLLFYSVGIGQISSEVPQNLSASRPQDRQFILSSKKLLLSDSGFYLCAWSERRVSNQPQHFGDGTRLSIL.

The sample holds a few counts of this clone. The gene calls are TRBV6-8 and TRBJ1-5; the D is unclear. CDR3 size: 13 residues. Germline V CDR1 and CDR2: MNHGY, SAAAGT. Trimming shortened V by 5 bases and J by 5 bases, and 10 bases separated the two germline ends. CDR3 coding DNA: TGTGCCAGCAGTGCTATCGGCTATCAGCCCCAGCATTTT. Its translation: CASSAIGYQPQHF.

The chain employs TRBV27 and TRBJ2-1; 8 bases map to TRBD2. The CDR3 runs to 15 residues. Germline V lookup: CDR1 MNHEY, CDR2 SMNVEV (reference sequence). V shed 3 bases and J 4 bases; nucleotides not matched to a gene: 5. In DNA, the CDR3 is TGTGCCAGCAGTTTTGTTGGCGGGGGGTACAATGAGCAGTTCTTC. Translating it yields CASSFVGGGYNEQFF.

CDR3 nucleotides: TGTGCCAGCAGAGCCCACCGGGACAGGGGGGTGTACAAGCAGTACTTC. Its protein product is CASRAHRDRGVYKQYF. The gene calls are TRBV6-8 and TRBJ2-7; 11 bases map to TRBD1. Germline V lookup: CDR1 MNHGY, CDR2 SAAAGT. V shed 6 bases and J 8 bases; nucleotides not matched to a gene: 15. CDR3 size: 16 residues.

A few counts support this clone. A read error may account for a junction end that differs from germline. The chain is built from TRBV14 and TRBJ2-2; D remains ambiguous. This CDR3 spans 16 amino acids. The germline CDR1 and CDR2 sequences are SGHDN and FVKESK. CDR3 amino acids: CASSQDRRTNTGELFF. The CDR3 nucleotides are TGTGCCAGCAGTCAAGATCGGCGAACGAACACCGGGGAGCTGTTTTTT.

This clone was seen a few times. A read error may produce the germline difference seen at one junction end. The chain links TRBV6-8 to TRBJ1-1; D gene uncertain. Germline CDR1 reads MNHGY; CDR2 reads SAAAGT. This CDR3 contains 13 residues. This CDR3 is CAISKGGNTEAFF. CDR3 in DNA: TGTGCCATCAGTAAGGGAGGGAACACTGAAGCTTTCTTT.

The V and J genes are TRBV15 and TRBJ2-3; D not resolved. With 1 base removed from V and 0 bases from J, the gap between germline ends came to 14 bases. The CDR3 extends over 17 amino acids. The germline gives CDR1 LNHNV, CDR2 YYDKDF (reference sequence). This chain's CDR3 is CATSRADSSFSTDTQYF. The CDR3 DNA is TGTGCCACCAGCAGAGCAGATAGCAGCTTTAGCACAGATACGCAGTATTTT.

This chain's CDR3 is CASSLQGANQPQHF. The CDR3 DNA reads TGTGCCAGCAGCTTACAGGGGGCCAATCAGCCCCAGCATTTT. The chain links TRBV11-3 to TRBJ1-5, with 8 positions matching TRBD1. CDR1 is SGHNT, CDR2 YENEEA, per germline. V lost 2 bases to trimming and J lost 3 bases; unmatched junction nucleotides: 0. The CDR3 consists of 14 residues. Together with reference TRBV11-3 and TRBJ1-5, the CDR3 gives the full variable domain: EAGVVQSPRYKIIEKKQPVAFWCNPISGHNTLYWYLQNLGQGPELLIRYENEEAVDDSQLPKDRFSAERLKGVDSTLKIQPAELGDSAVYLCASSLQGANQPQHFGDGTRLSIL.

The genes are TRBV30 and TRBJ1-6; TRBD1 matches at 11 bases. The CDR3 runs to 17 residues. Trimming removed 3 bases from V and 13 bases from J; junction bases left unmatched: 17. Germline values: CDR1 GTSNPN, CDR2 SVGIG (reference sequence). CDR3 nucleotide sequence: TGTGCCTGGAGAACCCTCGGACAGGGGGCCTCGGTGGGTCCCCTCCACTTT. This gives the protein CAWRTLGQGASVGPLHF.

The V gene is TRBV11-1, the J gene TRBJ1-4; no firm D call. The germline V and J ends were trimmed by 3 bases and 8 bases, with 13 bases remaining between them. CDR3 size: 14 residues. The V gene's germline CDR1 is SGHAT and CDR2 FQDESV (reference sequence). The CDR3 region has the DNA TGTGCCAGCAGCTTGCTAGGGATGAGGGAAAAACTGTTTTTT. Amino acids: CASSLLGMREKLFF.

The chain uses TRBV14 and TRBJ2-1, with 10 bases aligning to TRBD2. CDR1 is SGHDN and CDR2 is FVKESK in the germline V gene. V dropped 4 bases and J dropped 8; count of bases not matched to a gene: 8. The CDR3 has 15 amino acids. The CDR3 nucleotides read TGTGCCAGCAGCCCCCTGATAGCGGGAGGTTATGAGCAGTTCTTC. Translated, it gives CASSPLIAGGYEQFF.

This clone was counted a few times. This chain uses TRBV18 with TRBJ2-7; 9 bases are shared with TRBD2. The CDR3 extends over 15 amino acids. CDR1 and CDR2 from the germline V gene are KGHSH and LQKENI. V lost 3 bases, J lost 4 bases, and 7 bases stayed unmatched. The CDR3 here is CASSPGSSGMYEQYF. In DNA, the CDR3 is TGTGCCAGCTCACCTGGGTCTAGCGGGATGTACGAGCAGTACTTC.

This clone appeared a single time. The gene calls are TRBV6-8 and TRBJ2-1, with D possibly matching TRBD2 (5 bases). Germline CDR1 reads MNHGY; CDR2 reads SAAAGT. V lost 6 bases to trimming and J lost 4 bases, with 10 bases between them. The CDR3 is 13 residues long. The CDR3 spells CASRRERYNEQFF. The CDR3 DNA follows: TGTGCCAGCAGGAGGGAGCGTTACAATGAGCAGTTCTTC.

The gene calls are TRBV29-1 and TRBJ2-1, with 10 bases that match TRBD2. Unmatched junction bases numbered 7, after V lost 3 bases and J lost 8 bases. The CDR3 is 14 residues long. The germline V gene encodes CDR1 SQVTM and CDR2 ANQGSEA. CDR3 sequence (DNA): TGCAGCGTTGAGGGTCTAGCGGGGGTAGATGAGCAGTTCTTC. It codes for CSVEGLAGVDEQFF.

V and J are TRBV9 and TRBJ1-1, with a tentative D call TRBD1 (6 bases). Per germline, CDR1 SGDLS and CDR2 YYNGEE. The V gene lost 4 bases and the J gene lost 5 bases, with 15 bases spanning the gap. The CDR3 length is 14 residues. CDR3 coding DNA: TGTGCCAGCAGCACTGACAGGACGGTAACTGAAGCTTTCTTT. It translates to CASSTDRTVTEAFF.